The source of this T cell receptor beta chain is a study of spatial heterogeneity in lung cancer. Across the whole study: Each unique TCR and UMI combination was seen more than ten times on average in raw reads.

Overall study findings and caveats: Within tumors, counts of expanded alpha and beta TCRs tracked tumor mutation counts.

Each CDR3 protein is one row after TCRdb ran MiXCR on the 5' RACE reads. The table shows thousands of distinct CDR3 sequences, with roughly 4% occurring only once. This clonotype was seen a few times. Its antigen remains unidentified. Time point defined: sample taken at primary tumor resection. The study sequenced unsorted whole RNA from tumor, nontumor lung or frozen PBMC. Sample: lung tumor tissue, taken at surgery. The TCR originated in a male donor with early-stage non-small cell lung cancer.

CDR3 residues: CASSVGGIAGNTIYF. In nucleotides, the CDR3 is TGTGCCAGCAGCGTGGGAGGGATAGCTGGAAACACCATATATTTT. V usage is TRBV9 and J usage is TRBJ1-3; D unclear. Germline CDR1 reads SGDLS; CDR2 reads YYNGEE. This CDR3 contains 15 residues. Trimming removed 2 bases from V and 2 bases from J, with 11 bases in between.